This T cell receptor (beta chain) was retrieved from a study of blood T cell repertoires in COVID-19 (dated by TCRdb to 2018 to 2020). Context from the whole study: The collaborator samples originated in the United States, Italy and Spain and spanned the acute and convalescent phases of COVID-19. The prospective study material was composed of cDNA or gDNA derived from T cells, B-cell-depleted T cells, or PBMCs. The dataset comprised deeply sampled blood TCRbeta repertoires from subjects exposed to, actively infected with, or recovered from COVID-19. The repertoires were released in a freely available public database intended as a resource for research on the immune response to SARS-CoV-2. The samples were drawn from the first 160 participants of the ongoing ImmuneRACE study and from some 1,300 subjects provided by 6 global collaborators. Nearly every sample came with metadata listing a de-identified subject ID, COVID-19 status, age in years and sex. Where available, HLA class I and class II types were obtained from metadata supplied by the sample provider rather than from assay-based typing. General conclusions and limits of the study: Clinical and demographic metadata were provided uncurated, with the amount varying by source and participant.

Concerning this clone: Its antigen target is currently unknown. The sample holds no much larger clone one base away, and base qualities are not on file.

Another Seattle source contributed samples from volunteer blood donors who had recovered from COVID-19. The collaborating institutions used their own protocols to collect whole blood in K2EDTA tubes. For TCRbeta analysis, collaborator samples were shipped as frozen whole blood, as isolated PBMCs, or as DNA extracted from either sample type. From V the trimming removes 5 bases and from J it removes 0 bases, while the gene matches leave 12 bases of the junction unaccounted for. The CDR3 starts with the cysteine, ends with the phenylalanine, and has 17 residues. The only DNA kept is the CDR3, 51 bases in frame from the first base. TCRbeta CDR3 regions were amplified from genomic DNA by means of the immunoSEQ Assay, a bias-controlled multiplex PCR. The authors' analysis ran thus. Within the assay, amplification of reference gene primers was used to estimate how many nucleated cells each sample contained. To quantify the absolute abundance of each unique TCRbeta CDR3 rearrangement, sequence reads were collapsed and filtered. For each sample, productive Simpson clonality was calculated by taking the square root of Simpson's diversity index across productive rearrangements. TCRdb provides this immuneACCESS table in a form limited to in-frame rearrangements. Some clones are lacking; in checked studies, under half of them reflect an unresolved V gene, and why the rest are absent is not known. Clonal size and the V and J genes are those of that table, whereas D and trimming came from the DNA. The sample table records a few hundred thousand clones; 80% to 90% of these occur just once. The ten largest make up about 6.8% of the sample.

The sequencing input was peripheral blood. Rearrangement joined TRBV23-1 to TRBJ1-2, with 7 middle bases fitting TRBD1. TRBV23-1 is designated an ORF whose function remains uncertain. The origin of this receptor is a man aged 18 to 30 who had recovered from COVID-19. For the CDR3, the sequence is CASSRWRGQGPNYGYTF. The DNA sequence reads TGCGCCAGCAGTAGATGGAGGGGGCAGGGGCCTAACTATGGCTACACCTTC.